The 7 T cell receptor beta chains presented below share a single source sample, sequenced in a study of T-cell reconstitution after alpha-beta-depleted transplantation in children. General study points: By one year post-transplant, T-cell counts and diversity largely arose from T cells that were newly produced.

This sample's TCRbeta library carried unique molecular identifier barcodes. TCRdb independently ran MiXCR on the PCR reads; one entry per CDR3 protein. The sample lists about 300,000 distinct CDR3 sequences; around 7.3% were seen once. Antigen specificity for these receptors is unknown. Specimen: peripheral blood, collected 360 days after TCRalphabeta/CD19-depleted stem cell transplant. These TCRs come from a female patient aged 2 to 10 who had a stem cell transplant for Fanconi anemia, so the T cells may come from the graft donor.

Ten or more counts support this clonotype. This rearrangement joins TRBV18 to TRBJ2-1; TRBD1 or TRBD2 may be the D gene (5 bases each). V dropped 2 bases and J dropped 4 bases, with 12 bases sitting between them. The CDR3 loop spans 15 amino acids. CDR1 and CDR2 from the germline V gene are KGHSH and LQKENI. The CDR3 loop is CASSPGRGRYNEQFF. In DNA form, the CDR3 reads TGTGCCAGCTCACCAGGACGGGGCCGTTACAATGAGCAGTTCTTC.

Ten or more counts support this clonotype. The chain couples TRBV5-1 to TRBJ2-1, with no clear D. From germline, CDR1 is SGHRS and CDR2 YFSETQ. The V gene lost 0 bases and the J gene lost 2 bases, with 6 bases spanning the gap. The CDR3 covers 14 residues. Here the CDR3 DNA reads TGCGCCAGCAGCTTGGCCGGTCCCTACAATGAGCAGTTCTTC. Translated, it gives CASSLAGPYNEQFF.

This clonotype was observed at least ten times. V gene TRBV20-1 combines with J gene TRBJ2-1; 11 nucleotides match TRBD2. The CDR3 sequence is 15 residues long. Germline CDR1 and CDR2: DFQATT and SNEGSKA (reference sequence). Losses at the gene ends were 6 bases for V and 3 bases for J; bases not matched to a gene: 7. The CDR3 nucleotides are TGCAGTGCACATACTAGCGGGGGATTCTACAATGAGCAGTTCTTC. Its protein is CSAHTSGGFYNEQFF.

The chain is built from TRBV27 and TRBJ2-3; D gene ambiguous. Trimming cost V 6 bases and J 1 base, with 8 bases left between them. The CDR3 has 13 residues. Germline assignment: CDR1 MNHEY and CDR2 SMNVEV (reference sequence). The CDR3 loop is CASRLRGTDTQYF. CDR3 DNA sequence: TGTGCCAGCAGGCTTCGGGGCACAGATACGCAGTATTTT.

This chain uses TRBV13 with TRBJ1-4, with D possibly TRBD1 on 6 matching bases. The germline gives CDR1 PRHDT, CDR2 FYEKMQ (reference sequence). V gave up 4 bases and J gave up 6 bases, with 15 bases separating them. The CDR3 length is 15 residues. CDR3 region: CASSSPRGGDEKLFF. In nucleotides, the CDR3 is TGTGCCAGCAGCTCACCGAGGGGGGGAGATGAAAAACTGTTTTTT.

Only a few counts were recorded for this clonotype. V and J are TRBV10-3 and TRBJ1-5; D gene ambiguous. Between the trimmed V and J ends, which lost 2 bases and 11 bases, there was a span of 13 bases. The CDR3 contains 13 residues. Germline values: CDR1 ENHRY, CDR2 SYGVKD. CDR3 protein: CAISETDRGSQHF. In DNA, the CDR3 is TGTGCCATCAGTGAGACTGACCGCGGGTCCCAGCATTTT.

The chain combines TRBV6-5 with TRBJ1-2, with D hard to call. Trimming shortened V by 2 bases and J by 0 bases, and 4 bases separated the two germline ends. The CDR3 length is 13 residues. Germline V CDR1 and CDR2: MNHEY, SVGAGI. As DNA, the CDR3 is TGTGCCAGCAGTTACACCACTAACTATGGCTACACCTTC. Translation: CASSYTTNYGYTF.